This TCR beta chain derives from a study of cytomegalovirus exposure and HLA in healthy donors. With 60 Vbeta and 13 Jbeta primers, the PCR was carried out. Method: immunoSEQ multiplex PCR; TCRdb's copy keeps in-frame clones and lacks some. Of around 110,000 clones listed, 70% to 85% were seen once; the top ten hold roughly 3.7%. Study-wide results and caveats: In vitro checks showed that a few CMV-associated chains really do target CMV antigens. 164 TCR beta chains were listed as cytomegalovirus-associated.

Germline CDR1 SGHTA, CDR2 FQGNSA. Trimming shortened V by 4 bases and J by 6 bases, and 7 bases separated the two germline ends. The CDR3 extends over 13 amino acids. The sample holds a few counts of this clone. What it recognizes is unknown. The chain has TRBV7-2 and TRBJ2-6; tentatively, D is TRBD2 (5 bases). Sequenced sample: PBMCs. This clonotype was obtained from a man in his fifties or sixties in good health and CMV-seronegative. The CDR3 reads CASSSEVANVLTF. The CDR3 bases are TGTGCCAGCAGCTCGGAGGTGGCCAACGTCCTGACTTTC.